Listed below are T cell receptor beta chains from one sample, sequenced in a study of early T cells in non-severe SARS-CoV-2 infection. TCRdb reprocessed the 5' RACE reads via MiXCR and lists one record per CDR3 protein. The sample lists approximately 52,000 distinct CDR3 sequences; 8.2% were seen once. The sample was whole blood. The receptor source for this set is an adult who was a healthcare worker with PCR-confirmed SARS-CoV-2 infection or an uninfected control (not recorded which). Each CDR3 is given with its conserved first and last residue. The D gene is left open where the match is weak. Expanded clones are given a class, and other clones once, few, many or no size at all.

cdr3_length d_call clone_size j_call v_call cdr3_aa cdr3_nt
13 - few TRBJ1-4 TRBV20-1 CSARGGTTEKLFF TGCAGTGCTAGAGGTGGTACGACTGAAAAACTGTTTTTT
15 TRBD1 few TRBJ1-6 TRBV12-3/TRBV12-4 CASSPTTGASSPLHF TGTGCCAGCAGTCCAACAACAGGGGCAAGTTCACCCCTCCACTTT
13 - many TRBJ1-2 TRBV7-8 CASSLGKSEGYTF TGTGCCAGCAGCTTGGGGAAGTCGGAAGGCTACACCTTC
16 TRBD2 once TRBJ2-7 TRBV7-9 CASSPSSGSGIYEQYF TGTGCCAGCAGCCCCTCAAGCGGGAGTGGGATTTACGAGCAGTACTTC
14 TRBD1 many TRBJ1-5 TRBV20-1 CSAGETGGNQPQHF TGCAGTGCTGGGGAAACAGGGGGCAATCAGCCCCAGCATTTT
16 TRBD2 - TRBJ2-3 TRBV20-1 CSAPKSGTSLADTQYF TGCAGTGCCCCGAAGTCCGGGACTAGCCTGGCAGATACGCAGTATTTT
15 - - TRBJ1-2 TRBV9 CASSVETSENYGYTF TGTGCCAGCAGCGTAGAGACTTCAGAAAACTATGGCTACACCTTC
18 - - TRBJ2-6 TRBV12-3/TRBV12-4 CASSTFKMASSGANVLTF TGTGCCAGCAGTACCTTCAAGATGGCCTCCTCTGGGGCCAACGTCCTGACTTTC
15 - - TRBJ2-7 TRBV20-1 CSARDLGQGISGQYF TGCAGTGCTAGAGATCTCGGACAAGGGATCTCGGGGCAGTACTTC
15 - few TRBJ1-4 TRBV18 CASSPLGGTNEKLFF TGTGCCAGCTCACCATTAGGGGGGACCAATGAAAAACTGTTTTTT
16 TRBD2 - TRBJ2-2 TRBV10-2 CASNAASGSYGGELFF TGCGCCAGCAACGCGGCTAGCGGGAGTTATGGCGGGGAGCTGTTTTTT